Below are 2 T cell receptor beta chains sequenced from a single sample in a study of T-cell memory formation after mild COVID-19. TCRdb ran MiXCR on the 5' RACE reads and lists one entry per CDR3 protein. The sample comprises around 320,000 distinct CDR3 sequences, 25% to 30% of which are singletons, and around an eighth rests with the top ten. Sequencing was carried out using PBMCs or a T cell subset sorted from them (not recorded which). The receptors derive from an adult woman who had mild COVID-19 (a few samples of this study predate the infection). Cell type and time point are not known.

This clonotype was recorded a few times. The chain is built from TRBV11-2 and TRBJ2-1, with 8 positions matching TRBD1. Looked up from germline, CDR1 is SGHAT and CDR2 is FQNNGV. This CDR3 is built from 14 residues. V lost 5 bases and J lost 8; bases outside the gene matches: 8. CDR3 DNA sequence: TGTGCCAGCAGCCCCCCGGACAGGGCGCATGAGCAGTTCTTC. Protein product: CASSPPDRAHEQFF. Based on the CDR3 plus reference TRBV11-2 and TRBJ2-1, the full variable domain is EAGVAQSPRYKIIEKRQSVAFWCNPISGHATLYWYQQILGQGPKLLIQFQNNGVVDDSQLPKDRFSAERLKGVDSTLKIQPAKLEDSAVYLCASSPPDRAHEQFFGPGTRLTVL.

This clonotype was picked up a small number of times. The chain joins TRBV5-1 to TRBJ2-7; 7 bases are shared with TRBD2. Germline values: CDR1 SGHRS, CDR2 YFSETQ. CDR3 length: 15 residues. J lost 2 bases, V lost 4 bases, and 9 bases had no gene match. CDR3 bases: TGCGCCAGCAGCAGGTCTAGCGGTTTACCCTACGAGCAGTACTTC. Translated, it gives CASSRSSGLPYEQYF.